This T cell receptor (beta chain) comes out of a study of response to subunit inactivated influenza vaccine. General study points: The authors proposed limited new T cell recruitment per seasonal influenza vaccination.

This clonotype was found many times. Its specificity is not known. MiXCR, run by TCRdb on the RT-PCR reads, gives a single entry per CDR3 protein. The data show approximately 490,000 distinct CDR3 sequences, roughly 7.9% seen once. CDR1 and CDR2 (germline): SEHNR, FQNEAQ (reference sequence). The V and J ends lost 4 bases and 0 bases respectively, with 14 bases between them. CDR3 length: 16 amino acids. The sequence was collected from a man aged 50-75 years who received an inactivated influenza vaccine. The genes are TRBV7-9 and TRBJ2-3; D possibly corresponds to TRBD1 (5 bases). Sequenced here: PBMCs from blood, sampled roughly 24 months after vaccination. CDR3 region: CASSSGFTGSTDTQYF. In DNA, the CDR3 is TGTGCCAGCAGCTCAGGGTTCACAGGCAGCACAGATACGCAGTATTTT.